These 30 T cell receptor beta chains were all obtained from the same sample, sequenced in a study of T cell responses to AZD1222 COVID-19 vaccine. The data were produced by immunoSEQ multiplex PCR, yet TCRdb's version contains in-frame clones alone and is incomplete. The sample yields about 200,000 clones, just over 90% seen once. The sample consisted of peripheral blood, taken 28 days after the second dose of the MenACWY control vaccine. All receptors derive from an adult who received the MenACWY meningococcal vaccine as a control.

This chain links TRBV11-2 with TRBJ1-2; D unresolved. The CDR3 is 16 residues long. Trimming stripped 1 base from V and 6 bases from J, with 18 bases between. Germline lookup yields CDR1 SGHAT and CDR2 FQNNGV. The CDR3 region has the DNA TGTGCCAGCAGCTTAGGGACCCCCACGGCAGGAGATGGCTACACCTTC. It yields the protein CASSLGTPTAGDGYTF.

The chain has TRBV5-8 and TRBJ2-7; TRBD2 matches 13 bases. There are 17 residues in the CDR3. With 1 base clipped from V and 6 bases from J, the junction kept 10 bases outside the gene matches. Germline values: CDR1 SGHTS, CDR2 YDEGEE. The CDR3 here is CASSLTSGRALLSEQYF. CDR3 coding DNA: TGTGCCAGCAGCTTGACTAGCGGGAGGGCCCTCTTGAGCGAGCAGTACTTC.

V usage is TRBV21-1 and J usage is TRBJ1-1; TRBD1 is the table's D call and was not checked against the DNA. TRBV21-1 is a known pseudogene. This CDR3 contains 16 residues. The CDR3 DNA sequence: TGTGCCAGCAGCAAAGTCAGGGGGCGGGTGAACACTGAAGCTTTCTTT. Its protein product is CASSKVRGRVNTEAFF.

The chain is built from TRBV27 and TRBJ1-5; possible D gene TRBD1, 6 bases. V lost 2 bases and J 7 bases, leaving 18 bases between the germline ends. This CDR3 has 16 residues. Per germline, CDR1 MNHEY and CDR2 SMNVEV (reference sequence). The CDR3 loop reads CASSLSLAGARQPQHF. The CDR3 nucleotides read TGTGCCAGCAGTTTAAGTTTGGCGGGGGCGAGGCAGCCCCAGCATTTT.

The DNA of the CDR3 is TGCGCCAGCAGCTTGGGGGCGGGAGTACGGTATTTT. It codes for CASSLGAGVRYF. V gene TRBV5-1 combines with J gene TRBJ2-3; TRBD2 matches at 7 bases. V was clipped by 0 bases and J by 14 bases; unmatched bases: 6. This CDR3 comprises 12 residues. Germline V CDR1 and CDR2: SGHRS, YFSETQ. The full variable domain, completed using reference TRBV5-1 and TRBJ2-3, is KAGVTQTPRYLIKTRGQQVTLSCSPISGHRSVSWYQQTPGQGLQFLFEYFSETQRNKGNFPGRFSGRQFSNSRSEMNVSTLELGDSALYLCASSLGAGVRYFGPGTRLTVL.

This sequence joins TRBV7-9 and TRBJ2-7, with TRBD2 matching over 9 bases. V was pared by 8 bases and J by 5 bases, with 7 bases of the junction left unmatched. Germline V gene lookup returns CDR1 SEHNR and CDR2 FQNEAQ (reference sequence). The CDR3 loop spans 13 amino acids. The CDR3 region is CASLLAGKDEQYF. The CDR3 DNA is TGTGCCAGCCTCCTAGCGGGAAAAGACGAGCAGTACTTC.

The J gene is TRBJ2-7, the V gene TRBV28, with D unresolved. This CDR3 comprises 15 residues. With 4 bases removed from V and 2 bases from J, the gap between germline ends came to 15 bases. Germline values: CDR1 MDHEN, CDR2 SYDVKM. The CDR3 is CASSSYLGVTYEQYF. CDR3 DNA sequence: TGTGCCAGCAGTTCTTACCTTGGGGTAACCTACGAGCAGTACTTC.

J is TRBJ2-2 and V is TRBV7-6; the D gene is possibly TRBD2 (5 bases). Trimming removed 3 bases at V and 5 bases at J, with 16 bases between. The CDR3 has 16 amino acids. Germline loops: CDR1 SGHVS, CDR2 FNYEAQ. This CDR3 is CASSFRGPLGTGELFF. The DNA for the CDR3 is TGTGCCAGCAGCTTCAGAGGGCCCCTGGGGACCGGGGAGCTGTTTTTT.

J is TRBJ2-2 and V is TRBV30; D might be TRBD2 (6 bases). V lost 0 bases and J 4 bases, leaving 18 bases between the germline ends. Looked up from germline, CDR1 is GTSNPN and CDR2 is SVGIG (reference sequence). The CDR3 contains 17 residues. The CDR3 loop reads CAWSVLRGAGGTGELFF. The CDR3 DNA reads TGTGCCTGGAGTGTCCTCCGGGGCGCCGGGGGCACCGGGGAGCTGTTTTTT. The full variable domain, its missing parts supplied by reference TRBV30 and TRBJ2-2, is SQTIHQWPATLVQPVGSPLSLECTVEGTSNPNLYWYRQAAGRGLQLLFYSVGIGQISSEVPQNLSASRPQDRQFILSSKKLLLSDSGFYLCAWSVLRGAGGTGELFFGEGSRLTVL.

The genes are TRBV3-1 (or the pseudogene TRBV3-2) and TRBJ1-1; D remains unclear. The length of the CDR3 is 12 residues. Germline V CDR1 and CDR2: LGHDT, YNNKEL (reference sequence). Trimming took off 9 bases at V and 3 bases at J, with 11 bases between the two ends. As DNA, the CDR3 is TGTGCCAGTGCCCAACGGGACACTGAAGCTTTCTTT. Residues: CASAQRDTEAFF.

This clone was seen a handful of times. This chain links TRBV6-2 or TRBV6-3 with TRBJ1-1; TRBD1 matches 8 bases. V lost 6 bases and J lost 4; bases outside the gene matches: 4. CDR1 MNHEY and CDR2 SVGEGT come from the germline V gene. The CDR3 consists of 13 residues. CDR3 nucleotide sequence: TGTGCCAGCAGCCCAGACAGGGGCACTGAAGCTTTCTTT. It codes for CASSPDRGTEAFF.

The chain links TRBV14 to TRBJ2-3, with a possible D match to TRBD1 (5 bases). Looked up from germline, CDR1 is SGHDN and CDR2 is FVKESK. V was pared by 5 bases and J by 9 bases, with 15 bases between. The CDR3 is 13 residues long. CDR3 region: CASSVDRVHTQYF. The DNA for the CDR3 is TGTGCCAGCAGCGTTGACAGAGTCCACACGCAGTATTTT.

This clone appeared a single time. The CDR3 region is CASSFLITSGRASEQFF. In DNA, the CDR3 is TGTGCCAGCAGCTTTCTCATAACTAGCGGGAGGGCCAGTGAGCAGTTCTTC. The chain carries TRBV11-3 and TRBJ2-1; 13 bases are shared with TRBD2. The germline gives CDR1 SGHNT, CDR2 YENEEA. This CDR3 is built from 17 residues. V lost 3 bases, J lost 9 bases, and 11 bases stayed unmatched.

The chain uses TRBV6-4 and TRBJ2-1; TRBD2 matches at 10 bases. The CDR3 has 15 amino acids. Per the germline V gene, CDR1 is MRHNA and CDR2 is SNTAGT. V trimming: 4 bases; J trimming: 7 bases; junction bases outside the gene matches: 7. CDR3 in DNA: TGTGCCAGCAGTGCGGGAGCGGGAGGGTTTAATGAGCAGTTCTTC. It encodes CASSAGAGGFNEQFF.

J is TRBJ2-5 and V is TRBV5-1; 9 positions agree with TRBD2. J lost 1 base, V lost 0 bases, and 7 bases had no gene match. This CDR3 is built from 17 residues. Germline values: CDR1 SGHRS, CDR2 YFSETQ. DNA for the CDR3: TGCGCCAGCAGCTTGGAAGGTTTGCGGGAGGGCCAAGAGACCCAGTACTTC. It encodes CASSLEGLREGQETQYF.

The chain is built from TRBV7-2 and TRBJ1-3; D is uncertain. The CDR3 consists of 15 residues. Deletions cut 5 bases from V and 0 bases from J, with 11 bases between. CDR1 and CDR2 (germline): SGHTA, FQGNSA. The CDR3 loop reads CASSPTKGSGNTIYF. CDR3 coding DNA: TGTGCCAGCAGCCCCACGAAGGGCTCTGGAAACACCATATATTTT.

This CDR3 is CASSVLLAPPNEQFF. CDR3 nucleotide sequence: TGCGCCAGCAGTGTCCTACTAGCCCCCCCAAATGAGCAGTTCTTC. The chain carries TRBV10-1 and TRBJ2-1, with D possibly matching TRBD2 (6 bases). In germline, CDR1 is WNHNN, CDR2 SYGVQD (reference sequence). With 4 bases removed from V and 7 bases from J, the gap between germline ends came to 17 bases. This CDR3 contains 15 residues.

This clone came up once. CDR3 nucleotide sequence: TGCGCCAGCAGCCCCGGGACAGGGACTAGCGTGGGAACCTACGAGCAGTACTTC. Amino acids: CASSPGTGTSVGTYEQYF. V is TRBV5-1 and J is TRBJ2-7; D may be TRBD2 (10 bases). V dropped 4 bases and J dropped 2 bases, with 25 bases sitting between them. The length of the CDR3 is 18 residues. Germline values: CDR1 SGHRS, CDR2 YFSETQ.

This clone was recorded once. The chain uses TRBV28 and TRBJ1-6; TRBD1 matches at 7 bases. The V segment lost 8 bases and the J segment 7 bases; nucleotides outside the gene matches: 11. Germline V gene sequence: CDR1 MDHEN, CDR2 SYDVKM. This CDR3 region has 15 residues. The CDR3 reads CASASGQGGNSPLHF. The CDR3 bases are TGTGCCAGCGCGTCCGGGCAGGGGGGAAATTCACCCCTCCACTTT.

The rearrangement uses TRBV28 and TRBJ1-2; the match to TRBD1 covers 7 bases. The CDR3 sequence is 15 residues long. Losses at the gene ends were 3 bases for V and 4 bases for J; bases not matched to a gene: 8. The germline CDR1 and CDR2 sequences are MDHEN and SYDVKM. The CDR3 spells CASSFPRGPGYGYTF. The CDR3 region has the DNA TGTGCCAGCAGTTTCCCAAGGGGGCCTGGCTATGGCTACACCTTC.

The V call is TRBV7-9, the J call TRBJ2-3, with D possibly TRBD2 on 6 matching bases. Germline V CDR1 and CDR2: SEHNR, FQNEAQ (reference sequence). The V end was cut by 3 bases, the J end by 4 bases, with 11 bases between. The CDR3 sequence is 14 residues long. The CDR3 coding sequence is TGTGCCAGCAGCTTGGAGGGTAGCGCAGATACGCAGTATTTT. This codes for CASSLEGSADTQYF.

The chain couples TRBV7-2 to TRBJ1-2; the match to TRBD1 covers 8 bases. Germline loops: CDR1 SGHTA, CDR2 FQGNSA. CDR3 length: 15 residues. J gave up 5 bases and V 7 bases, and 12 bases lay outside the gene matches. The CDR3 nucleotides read TGTGCCAGCATCACCATGCAGGGGGCCGCATATGGCTACACCTTC. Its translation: CASITMQGAAYGYTF.

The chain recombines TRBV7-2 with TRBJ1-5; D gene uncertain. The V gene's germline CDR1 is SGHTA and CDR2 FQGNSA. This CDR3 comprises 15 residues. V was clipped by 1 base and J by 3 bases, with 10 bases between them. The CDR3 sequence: CASSLGLGNNQPQHF. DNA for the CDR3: TGTGCCAGCAGCTTAGGGCTAGGGAACAATCAGCCCCAGCATTTT.

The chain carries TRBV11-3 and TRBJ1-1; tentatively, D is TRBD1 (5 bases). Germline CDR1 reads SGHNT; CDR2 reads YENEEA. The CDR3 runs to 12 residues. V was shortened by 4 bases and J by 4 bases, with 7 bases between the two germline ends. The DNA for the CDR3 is TGTGCCAGCAGCTGGGGGGGCACTGAAGCTTTCTTT. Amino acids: CASSWGGTEAFF.

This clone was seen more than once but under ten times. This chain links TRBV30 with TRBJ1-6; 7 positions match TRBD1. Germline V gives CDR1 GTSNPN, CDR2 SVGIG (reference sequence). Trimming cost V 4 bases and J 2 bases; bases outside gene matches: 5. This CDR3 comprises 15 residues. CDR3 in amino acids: CAWTLGTAYNSPLHF. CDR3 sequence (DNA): TGTGCCTGGACTCTCGGGACAGCCTATAATTCACCCCTCCACTTT.

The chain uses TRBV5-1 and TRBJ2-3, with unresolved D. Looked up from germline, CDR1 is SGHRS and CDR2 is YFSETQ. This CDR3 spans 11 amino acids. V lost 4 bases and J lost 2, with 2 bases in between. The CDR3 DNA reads TGCGCCAGCAGCGTCACAGATACGCAGTATTTT. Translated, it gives CASSVTDTQYF.

In DNA form, the CDR3 reads TGTGCCTGGAGCCTGATGGGACGAGGGGATGAAAAACTGTTTTTT. It is translated as CAWSLMGRGDEKLFF. The rearrangement uses TRBV30 and TRBJ1-4; tentative D call: TRBD1 (5 bases). Germline V gene sequence: CDR1 GTSNPN, CDR2 SVGIG (reference sequence). The CDR3 consists of 15 residues. Trimming left V 3 bases short and J 6 bases short, with 17 bases between.

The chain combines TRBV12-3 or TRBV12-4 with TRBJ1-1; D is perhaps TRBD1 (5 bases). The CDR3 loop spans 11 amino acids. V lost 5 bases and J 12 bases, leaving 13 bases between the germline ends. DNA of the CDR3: TGTGCCAGCAGTCCACAAAGGGACCCTTTCTTT. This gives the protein CASSPQRDPFF.

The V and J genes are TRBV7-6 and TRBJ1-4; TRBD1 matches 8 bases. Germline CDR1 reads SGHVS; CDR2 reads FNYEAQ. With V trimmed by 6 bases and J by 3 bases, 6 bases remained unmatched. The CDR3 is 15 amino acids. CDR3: CASRRRQGPNEKLFF. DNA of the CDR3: TGTGCCAGCAGACGTCGACAGGGGCCTAATGAAAAACTGTTTTTT.

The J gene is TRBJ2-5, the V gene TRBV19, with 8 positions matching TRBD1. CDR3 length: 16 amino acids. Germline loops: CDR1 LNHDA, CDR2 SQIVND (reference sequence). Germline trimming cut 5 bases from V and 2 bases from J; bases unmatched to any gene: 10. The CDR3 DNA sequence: TGTGCCAGTAGTCGTCAGGGGGCTACTACACAAGAGACCCAGTACTTC. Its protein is CASSRQGATTQETQYF.